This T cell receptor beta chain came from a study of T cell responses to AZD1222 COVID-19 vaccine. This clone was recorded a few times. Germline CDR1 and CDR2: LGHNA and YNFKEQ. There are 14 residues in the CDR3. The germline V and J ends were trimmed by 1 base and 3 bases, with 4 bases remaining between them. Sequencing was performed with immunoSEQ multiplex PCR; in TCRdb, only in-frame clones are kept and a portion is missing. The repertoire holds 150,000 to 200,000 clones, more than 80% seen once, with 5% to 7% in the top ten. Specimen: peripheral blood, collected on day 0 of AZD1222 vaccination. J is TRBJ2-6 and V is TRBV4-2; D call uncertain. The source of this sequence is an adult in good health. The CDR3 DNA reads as TGTGCCAGCAGCCAAGGGGGTGGGGCCAACGTCCTGACTTTC. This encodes CASSQGGGANVLTF.